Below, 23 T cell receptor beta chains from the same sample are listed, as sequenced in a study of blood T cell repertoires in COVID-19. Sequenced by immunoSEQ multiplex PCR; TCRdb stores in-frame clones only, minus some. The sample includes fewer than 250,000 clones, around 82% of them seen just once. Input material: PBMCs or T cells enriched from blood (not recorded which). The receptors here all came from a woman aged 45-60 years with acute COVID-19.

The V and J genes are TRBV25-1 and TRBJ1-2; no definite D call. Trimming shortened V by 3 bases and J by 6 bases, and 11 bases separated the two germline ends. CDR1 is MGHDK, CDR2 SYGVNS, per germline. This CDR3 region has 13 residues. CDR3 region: CASSDQPGNGYTF. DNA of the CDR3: TGTGCCAGCAGTGACCAGCCCGGGAATGGCTACACCTTC.

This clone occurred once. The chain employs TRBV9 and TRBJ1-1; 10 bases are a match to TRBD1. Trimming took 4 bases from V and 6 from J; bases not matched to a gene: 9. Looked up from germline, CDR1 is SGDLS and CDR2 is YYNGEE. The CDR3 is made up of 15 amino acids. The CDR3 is CASSLLGQGISEAFF. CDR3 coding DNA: TGTGCCAGCAGCCTCTTGGGACAGGGGATCTCTGAAGCTTTCTTT.

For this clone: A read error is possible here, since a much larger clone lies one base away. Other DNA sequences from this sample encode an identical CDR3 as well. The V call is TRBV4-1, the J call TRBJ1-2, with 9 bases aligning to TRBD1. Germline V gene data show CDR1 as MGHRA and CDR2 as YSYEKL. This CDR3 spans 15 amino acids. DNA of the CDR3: TGCGCCAGCAGCCAAGAGACAGGGGGTAGCTATGGCTACACCTTT. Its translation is CASSQETGGSYGYTF.

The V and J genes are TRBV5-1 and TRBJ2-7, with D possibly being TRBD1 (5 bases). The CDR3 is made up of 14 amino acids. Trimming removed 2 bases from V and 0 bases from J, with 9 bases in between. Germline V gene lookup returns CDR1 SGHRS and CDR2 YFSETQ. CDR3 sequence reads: CASSLGDSSYEQYV. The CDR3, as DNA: TGCGCCAGCAGCTTAGGTGACAGCTCCTACGAGCAGTACGTC.

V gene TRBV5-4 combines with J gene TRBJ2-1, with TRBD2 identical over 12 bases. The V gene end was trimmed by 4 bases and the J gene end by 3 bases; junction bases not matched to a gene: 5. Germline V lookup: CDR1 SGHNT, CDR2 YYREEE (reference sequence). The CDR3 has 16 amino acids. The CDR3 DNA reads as TGTGCCAGCAGCCCCGGGACTAGCGGGTTCTACAATGAGCAGTTCTTC. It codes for CASSPGTSGFYNEQFF.

The CDR3 reads CASSWGLAPYNEQFF. The CDR3 DNA sequence: TGTGCCAGCAGCTGGGGCCTAGCGCCCTACAATGAGCAGTTCTTC. The chain has TRBV13 and TRBJ2-1, with D maybe TRBD2 (6 bases). The CDR3 sequence is 15 residues long. Germline CDR1 PRHDT, CDR2 FYEKMQ (reference sequence). V was clipped by 4 bases and J by 2 bases, with 12 bases between them.

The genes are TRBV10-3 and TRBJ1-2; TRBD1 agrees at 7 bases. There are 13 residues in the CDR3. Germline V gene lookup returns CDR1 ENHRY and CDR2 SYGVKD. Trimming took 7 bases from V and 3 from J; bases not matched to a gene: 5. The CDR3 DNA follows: TGTGCCATCAACGACAGGGATTACTATGGCTACACCTTC. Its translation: CAINDRDYYGYTF.

The CDR3 coding sequence is TGTGCCAGCGGCGTTGGGAGTCATGGAGAAAAACTGTTTTTT. Encoded protein: CASGVGSHGEKLFF. The chain joins TRBV6-7 to TRBJ1-4; D gene unclear. TRBV6-7 is labeled an ORF, and its function is uncertain. The CDR3 length is 14 residues. V lost 8 bases to trimming and J lost 8 bases, with 18 bases between them.

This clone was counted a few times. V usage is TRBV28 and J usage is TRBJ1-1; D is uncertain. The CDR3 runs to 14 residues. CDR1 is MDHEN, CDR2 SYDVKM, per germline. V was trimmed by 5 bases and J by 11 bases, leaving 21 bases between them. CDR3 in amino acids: CASSPVASQRMAFF. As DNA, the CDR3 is TGTGCCAGCAGTCCGGTGGCAAGCCAGAGGATGGCTTTCTTT. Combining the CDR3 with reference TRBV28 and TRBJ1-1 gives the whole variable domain DVKVTQSSRYLVKRTGEKVFLECVQDMDHENMFWYRQDPGLGLRLIYFSYDVKMKEKGDIPEGYSVSREKKERFSLILESASTNQTSMYLCASSPVASQRMAFFGQGTRLTVV.

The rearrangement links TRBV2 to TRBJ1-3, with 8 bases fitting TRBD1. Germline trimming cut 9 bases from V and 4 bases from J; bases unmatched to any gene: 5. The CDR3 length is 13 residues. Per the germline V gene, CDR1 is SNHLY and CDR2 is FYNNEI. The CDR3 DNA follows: TGTGCCAGGGACAGGGTCGAGGGAAACACCATATATTTT. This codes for CARDRVEGNTIYF.

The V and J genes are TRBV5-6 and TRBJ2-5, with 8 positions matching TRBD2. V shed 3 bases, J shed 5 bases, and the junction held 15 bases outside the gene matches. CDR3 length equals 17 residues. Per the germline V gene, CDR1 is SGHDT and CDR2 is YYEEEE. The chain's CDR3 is CASSSLIVGGALETQYF. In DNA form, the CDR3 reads TGTGCCAGCAGCTCTCTTATTGTCGGGGGGGCTCTGGAGACCCAGTACTTC.

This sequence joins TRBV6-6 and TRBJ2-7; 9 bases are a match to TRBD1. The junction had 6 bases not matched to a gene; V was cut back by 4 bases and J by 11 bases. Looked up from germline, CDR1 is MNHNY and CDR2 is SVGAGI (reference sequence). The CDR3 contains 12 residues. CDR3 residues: CASSSGQGRKYV. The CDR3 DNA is TGTGCCAGCAGTTCAGGACAGGGGCGGAAGTACGTC.

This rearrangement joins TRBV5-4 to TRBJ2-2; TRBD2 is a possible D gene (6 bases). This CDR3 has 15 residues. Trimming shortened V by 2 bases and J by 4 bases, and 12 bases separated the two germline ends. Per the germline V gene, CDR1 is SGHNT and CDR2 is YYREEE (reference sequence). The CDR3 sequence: CASSFGAGPTGELFF. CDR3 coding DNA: TGTGCCAGCAGCTTTGGTGCGGGGCCCACCGGGGAGCTGTTTTTT. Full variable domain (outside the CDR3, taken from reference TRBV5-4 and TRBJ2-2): ETGVTQSPTHLIKTRGQQVTLRCSSQSGHNTVSWYQQALGQGPQFIFQYYREEENGRGNFPPRFSGLQFPNYSSELNVNALELDDSALYLCASSFGAGPTGELFFGEGSRLTVL.

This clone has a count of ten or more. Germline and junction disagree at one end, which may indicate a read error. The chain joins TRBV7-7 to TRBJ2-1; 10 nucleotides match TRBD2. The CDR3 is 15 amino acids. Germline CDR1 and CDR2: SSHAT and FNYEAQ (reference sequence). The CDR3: CASSLGLAFGNEQFF. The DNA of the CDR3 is TGTGCTAGCAGCCTGGGACTAGCGTTTGGTAATGAGCAGTTCTTC.

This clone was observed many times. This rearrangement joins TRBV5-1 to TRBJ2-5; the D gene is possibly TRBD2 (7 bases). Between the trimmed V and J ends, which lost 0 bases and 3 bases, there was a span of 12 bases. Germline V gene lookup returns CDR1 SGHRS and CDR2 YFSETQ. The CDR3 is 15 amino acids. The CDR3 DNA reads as TGCGCCAGCAGCTTGGGAGGGGGGGCCGAAGAGACCCAGTACTTC. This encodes CASSLGGGAEETQYF.

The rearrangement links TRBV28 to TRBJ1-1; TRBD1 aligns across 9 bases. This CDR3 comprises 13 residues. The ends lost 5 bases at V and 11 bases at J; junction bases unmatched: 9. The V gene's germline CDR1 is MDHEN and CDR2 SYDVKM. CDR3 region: CASSTDRGEKAFF. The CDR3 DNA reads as TGTGCCAGCAGTACAGACAGGGGGGAAAAGGCTTTCTTT.

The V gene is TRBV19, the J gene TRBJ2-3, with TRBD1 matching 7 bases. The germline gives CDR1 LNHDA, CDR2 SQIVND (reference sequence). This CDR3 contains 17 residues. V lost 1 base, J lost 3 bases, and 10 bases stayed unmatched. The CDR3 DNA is TGTGCCAGTAGTATAGCCCCGGGTAGGGGGCAGACAGATACGCAGTATTTT. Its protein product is CASSIAPGRGQTDTQYF.

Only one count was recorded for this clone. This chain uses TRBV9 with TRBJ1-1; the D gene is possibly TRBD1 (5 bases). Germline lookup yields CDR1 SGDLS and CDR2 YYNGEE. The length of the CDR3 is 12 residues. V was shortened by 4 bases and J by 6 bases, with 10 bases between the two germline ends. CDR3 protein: CASSPPGPEAFF. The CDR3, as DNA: TGTGCCAGCAGCCCACCAGGGCCTGAAGCTTTCTTT.

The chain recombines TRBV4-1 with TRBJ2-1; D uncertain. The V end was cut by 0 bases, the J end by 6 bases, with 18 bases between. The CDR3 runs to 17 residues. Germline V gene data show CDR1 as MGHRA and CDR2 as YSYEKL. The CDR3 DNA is TGCGCCAGCAGCCAAGACGAGGAAACGAGTGGAAGCAATGAGCAGTTCTTC. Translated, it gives CASSQDEETSGSNEQFF.

The CDR3 reads CASIPQGGSEAFF. The CDR3 DNA sequence: TGTGCCAGCATCCCACAGGGAGGGAGTGAAGCTTTCTTT. The chain employs TRBV5-6 and TRBJ1-1; D is possibly TRBD1 (6 bases). The V gene lost 6 bases and the J gene lost 7 bases, with 16 bases spanning the gap. This CDR3 is 13 amino acids long. CDR1 is SGHDT, CDR2 YYEEEE, per germline. Supplemented by reference TRBV5-6 and TRBJ1-1, the full variable domain reads DAGVTQSPTHLIKTRGQQVTLRCSPKSGHDTVSWYQQALGQGPQFIFQYYEEEERQRGNFPDRFSGHQFPNYSSELNVNALLLGDSALYLCASIPQGGSEAFFGQGTRLTVV.

CDR3 residues: CASTSREGAEAFF. The CDR3 nucleotides are TGTGCCAGCACCTCAAGGGAGGGAGCCGAAGCTTTCTTT. The V call is TRBV6-5, the J call TRBJ1-1; D ambiguous. With 7 bases removed from V and 8 bases from J, the gap between germline ends came to 17 bases. This CDR3 comprises 13 residues. Looked up from germline, CDR1 is MNHEY and CDR2 is SVGAGI.

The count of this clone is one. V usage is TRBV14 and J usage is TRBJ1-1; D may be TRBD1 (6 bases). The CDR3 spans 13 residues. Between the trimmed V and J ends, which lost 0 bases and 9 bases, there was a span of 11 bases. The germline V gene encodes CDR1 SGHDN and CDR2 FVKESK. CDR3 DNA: TGTGCCAGCAGCCAAGAACGAACAGGGAAAGCTTTCTTT. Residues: CASSQERTGKAFF.

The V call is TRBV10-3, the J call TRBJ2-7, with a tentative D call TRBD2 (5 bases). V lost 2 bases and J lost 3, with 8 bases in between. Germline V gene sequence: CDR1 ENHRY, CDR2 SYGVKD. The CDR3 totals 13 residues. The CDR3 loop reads CAISELAGYEQYV. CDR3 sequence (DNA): TGTGCCATCAGTGAGCTAGCCGGCTACGAGCAGTACGTC.